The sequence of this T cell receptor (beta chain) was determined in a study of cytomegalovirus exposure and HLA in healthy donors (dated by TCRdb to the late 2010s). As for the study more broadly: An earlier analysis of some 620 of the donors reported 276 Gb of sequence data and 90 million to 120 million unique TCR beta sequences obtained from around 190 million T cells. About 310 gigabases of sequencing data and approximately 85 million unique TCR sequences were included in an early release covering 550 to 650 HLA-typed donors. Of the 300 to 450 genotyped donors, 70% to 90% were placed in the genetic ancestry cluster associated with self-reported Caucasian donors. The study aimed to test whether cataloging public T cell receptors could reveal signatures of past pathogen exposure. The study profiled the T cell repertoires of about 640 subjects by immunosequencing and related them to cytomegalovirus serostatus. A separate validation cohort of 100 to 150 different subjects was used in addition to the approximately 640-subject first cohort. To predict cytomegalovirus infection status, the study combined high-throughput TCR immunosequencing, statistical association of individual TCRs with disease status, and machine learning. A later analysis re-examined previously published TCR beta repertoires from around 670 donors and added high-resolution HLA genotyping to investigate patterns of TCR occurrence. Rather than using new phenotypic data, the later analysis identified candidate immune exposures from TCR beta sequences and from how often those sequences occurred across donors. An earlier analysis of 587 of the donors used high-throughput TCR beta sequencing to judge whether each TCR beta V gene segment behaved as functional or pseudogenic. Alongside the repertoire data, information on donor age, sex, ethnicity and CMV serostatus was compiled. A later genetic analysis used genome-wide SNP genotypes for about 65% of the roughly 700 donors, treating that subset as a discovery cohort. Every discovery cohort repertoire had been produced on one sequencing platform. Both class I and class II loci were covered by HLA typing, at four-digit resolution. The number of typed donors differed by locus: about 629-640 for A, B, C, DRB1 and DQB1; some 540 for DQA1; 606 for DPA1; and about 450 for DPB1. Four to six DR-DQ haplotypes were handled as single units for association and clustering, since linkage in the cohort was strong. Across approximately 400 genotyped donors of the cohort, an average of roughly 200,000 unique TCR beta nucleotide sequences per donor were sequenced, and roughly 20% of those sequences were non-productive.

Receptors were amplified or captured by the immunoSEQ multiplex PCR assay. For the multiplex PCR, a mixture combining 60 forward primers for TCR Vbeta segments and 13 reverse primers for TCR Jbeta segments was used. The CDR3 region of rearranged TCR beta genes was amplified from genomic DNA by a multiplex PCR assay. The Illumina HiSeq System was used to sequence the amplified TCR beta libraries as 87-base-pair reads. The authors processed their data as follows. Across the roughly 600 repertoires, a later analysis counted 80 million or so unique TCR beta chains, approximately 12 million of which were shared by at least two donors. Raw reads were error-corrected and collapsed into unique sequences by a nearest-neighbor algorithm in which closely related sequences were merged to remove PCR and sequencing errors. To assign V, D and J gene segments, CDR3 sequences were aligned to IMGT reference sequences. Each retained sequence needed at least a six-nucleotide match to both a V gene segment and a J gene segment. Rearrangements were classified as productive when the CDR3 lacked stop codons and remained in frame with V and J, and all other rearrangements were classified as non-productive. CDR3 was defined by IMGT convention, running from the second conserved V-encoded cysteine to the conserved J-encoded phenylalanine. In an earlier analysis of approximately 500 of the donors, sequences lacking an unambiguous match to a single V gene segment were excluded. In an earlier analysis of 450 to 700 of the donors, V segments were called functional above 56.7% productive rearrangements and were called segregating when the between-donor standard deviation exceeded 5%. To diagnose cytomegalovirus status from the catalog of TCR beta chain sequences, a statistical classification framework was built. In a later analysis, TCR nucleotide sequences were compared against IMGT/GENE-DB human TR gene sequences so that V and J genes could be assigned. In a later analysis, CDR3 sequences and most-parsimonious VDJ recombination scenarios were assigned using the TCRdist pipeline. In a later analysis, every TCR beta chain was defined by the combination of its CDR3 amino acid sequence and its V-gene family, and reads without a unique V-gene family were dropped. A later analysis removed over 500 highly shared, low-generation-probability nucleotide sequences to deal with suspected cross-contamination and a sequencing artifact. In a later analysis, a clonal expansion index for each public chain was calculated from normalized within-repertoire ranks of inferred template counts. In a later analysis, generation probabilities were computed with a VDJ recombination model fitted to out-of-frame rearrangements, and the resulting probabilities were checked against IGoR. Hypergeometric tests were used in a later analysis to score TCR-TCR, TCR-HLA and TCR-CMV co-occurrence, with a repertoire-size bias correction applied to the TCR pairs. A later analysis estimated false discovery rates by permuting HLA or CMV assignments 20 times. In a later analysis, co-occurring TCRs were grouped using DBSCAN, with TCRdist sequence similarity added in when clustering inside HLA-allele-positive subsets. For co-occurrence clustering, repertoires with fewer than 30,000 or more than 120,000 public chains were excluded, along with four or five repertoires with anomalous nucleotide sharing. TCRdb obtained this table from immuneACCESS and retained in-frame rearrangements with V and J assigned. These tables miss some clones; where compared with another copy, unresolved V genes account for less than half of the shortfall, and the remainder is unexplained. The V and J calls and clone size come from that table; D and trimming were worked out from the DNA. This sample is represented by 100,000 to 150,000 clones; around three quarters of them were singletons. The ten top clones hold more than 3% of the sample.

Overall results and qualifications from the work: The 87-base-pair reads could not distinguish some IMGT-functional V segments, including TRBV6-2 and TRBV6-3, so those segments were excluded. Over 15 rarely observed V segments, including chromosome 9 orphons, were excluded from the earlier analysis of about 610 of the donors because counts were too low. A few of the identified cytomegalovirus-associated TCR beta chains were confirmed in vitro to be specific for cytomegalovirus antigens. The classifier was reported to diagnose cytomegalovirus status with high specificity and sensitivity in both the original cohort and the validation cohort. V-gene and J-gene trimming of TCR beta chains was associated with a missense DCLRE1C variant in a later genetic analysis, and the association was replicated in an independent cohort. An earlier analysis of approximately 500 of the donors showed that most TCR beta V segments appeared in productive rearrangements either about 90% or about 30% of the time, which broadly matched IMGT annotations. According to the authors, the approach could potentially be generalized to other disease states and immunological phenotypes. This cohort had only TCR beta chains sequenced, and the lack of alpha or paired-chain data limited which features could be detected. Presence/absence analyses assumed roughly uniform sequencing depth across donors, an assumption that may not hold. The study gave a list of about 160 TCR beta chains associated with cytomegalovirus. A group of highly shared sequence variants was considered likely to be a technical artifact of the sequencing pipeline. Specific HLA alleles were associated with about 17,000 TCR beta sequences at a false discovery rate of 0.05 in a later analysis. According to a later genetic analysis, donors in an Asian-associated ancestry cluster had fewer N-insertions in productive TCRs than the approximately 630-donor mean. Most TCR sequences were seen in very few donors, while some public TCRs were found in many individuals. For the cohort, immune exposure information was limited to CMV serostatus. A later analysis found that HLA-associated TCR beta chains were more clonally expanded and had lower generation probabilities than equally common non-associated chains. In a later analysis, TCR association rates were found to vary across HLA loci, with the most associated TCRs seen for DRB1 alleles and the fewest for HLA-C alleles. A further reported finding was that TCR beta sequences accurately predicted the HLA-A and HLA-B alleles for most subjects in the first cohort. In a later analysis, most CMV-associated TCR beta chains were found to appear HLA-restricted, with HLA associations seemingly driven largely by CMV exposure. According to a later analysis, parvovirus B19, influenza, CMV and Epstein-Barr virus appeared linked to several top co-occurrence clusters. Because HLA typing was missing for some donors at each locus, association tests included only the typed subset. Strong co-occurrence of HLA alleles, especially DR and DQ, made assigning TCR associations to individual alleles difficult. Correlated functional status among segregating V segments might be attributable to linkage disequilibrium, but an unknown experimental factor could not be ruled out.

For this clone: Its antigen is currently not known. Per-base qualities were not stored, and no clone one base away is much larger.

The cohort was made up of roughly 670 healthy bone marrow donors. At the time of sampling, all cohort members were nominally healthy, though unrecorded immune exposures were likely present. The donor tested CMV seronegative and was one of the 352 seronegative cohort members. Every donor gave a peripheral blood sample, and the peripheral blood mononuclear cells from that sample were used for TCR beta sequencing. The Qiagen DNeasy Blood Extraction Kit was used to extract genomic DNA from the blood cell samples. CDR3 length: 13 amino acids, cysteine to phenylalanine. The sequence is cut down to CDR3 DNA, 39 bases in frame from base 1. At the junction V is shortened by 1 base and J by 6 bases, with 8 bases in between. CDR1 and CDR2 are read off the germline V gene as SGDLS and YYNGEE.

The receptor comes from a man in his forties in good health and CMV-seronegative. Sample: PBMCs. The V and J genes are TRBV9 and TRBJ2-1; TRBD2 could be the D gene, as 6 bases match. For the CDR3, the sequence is CASSVNSGNEQFF. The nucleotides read TGTGCCAGCAGCGTAAATAGCGGCAATGAGCAGTTCTTC. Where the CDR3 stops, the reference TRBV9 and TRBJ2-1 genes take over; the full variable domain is DSGVTQTPKHLITATGQRVTLRCSPRSGDLSVYWYQQSLDQGLQFLIQYYNGEERAKGNILERFSAQQFPDLHSELNLSSLELGDSALYFCASSVNSGNEQFFGPGTRLTVL.